This passage covers 5 T cell receptor beta chains from one sample sequenced in a study of blood T cell repertoires in COVID-19. TCRdb's copy holds only in-frame clones and misses some; the assay was immunoSEQ multiplex PCR. The sample holds roughly 50,000 clones, roughly 90% seen once. Material: peripheral blood. These receptor sequences come from an elderly man with acute or convalescent COVID-19.

The V gene is TRBV6-5, the J gene TRBJ1-1; 9 bases fit TRBD1. Germline V CDR1 and CDR2: MNHEY, SVGAGI. With 7 bases clipped from V and 1 base from J, the junction kept 4 bases outside the gene matches. The CDR3 has 14 amino acids. The CDR3: CASTEDRGNTEAFF. In DNA form, the CDR3 reads TGTGCCAGCACCGAGGACAGGGGGAACACTGAAGCTTTCTTT.

This clone was counted a few times. V gene TRBV4-2 combines with J gene TRBJ2-3; 10 bases are a match to TRBD2. The CDR3 contains 16 residues. Germline V gene data show CDR1 as LGHNA and CDR2 as YNFKEQ. J was trimmed by 3 bases and V by 5 bases; bases with no gene match: 8. CDR3: CASSKQSGGVTDTQYF. Written as DNA, the CDR3 is TGTGCCAGCAGCAAACAGAGCGGGGGGGTAACAGATACGCAGTATTTT.

The V call is TRBV4-2, the J call TRBJ2-2; D gene unclear. Looked up from germline, CDR1 is LGHNA and CDR2 is YNFKEQ. The CDR3 is 16 amino acids. The V end lost 4 bases, the J end lost 3 bases, and 15 bases lay between the germline ends. The CDR3 loop is CASSRAALSDTGELFF. The CDR3 nucleotides read TGTGCCAGCAGCCGCGCTGCCCTCTCGGACACCGGGGAGCTGTTTTTT.

A single count supports this clone. The CDR3 sequence is CASRTAGAGTGELFF. In DNA form, the CDR3 reads TGTGCCAGTAGGACCGCGGGGGCGGGAACCGGGGAGCTGTTTTTT. This rearrangement joins TRBV19 to TRBJ2-2; tentative D call: TRBD2 (7 bases). The CDR3 extends over 15 amino acids. Germline V lookup: CDR1 LNHDA, CDR2 SQIVND (reference sequence). The V end lost 6 bases, the J end lost 5 bases, and 16 bases lay between the germline ends.

This clone was seen a few times. The J gene is TRBJ1-3, the V gene TRBV5-4; the match to TRBD1 covers 7 bases. Germline CDR1 reads SGHNT; CDR2 reads YYREEE (reference sequence). The CDR3 is made up of 14 amino acids. Trimming at V came to 3 bases and at J to 8 bases, leaving 8 bases not matched to a gene. CDR3: CASSSQGPKDTIYF. The CDR3 DNA sequence: TGTGCCAGCAGCTCACAGGGGCCAAAGGACACCATATATTTT.